The next 14 T cell receptor beta chains were all read from a single sample in a study of blood T cell repertoires in COVID-19. TCRdb keeps only in-frame clones here, not all; method: immunoSEQ multiplex PCR. Of over 110,000 clones listed, around 82% are singletons. The sample consisted of PBMCs or T cells enriched from blood (not recorded which). These receptors were taken from a man between 50 and 59 years old in a cohort exposed to, infected with or recovered from COVID-19 (not recorded which).

This chain uses TRBV6-5 with TRBJ1-5; D is uncertain. The CDR3 is made up of 13 amino acids. Germline loops: CDR1 MNHEY, CDR2 SVGAGI. The V gene lost 6 bases and the J gene lost 3 bases, with 9 bases spanning the gap. CDR3 in amino acids: CASRLDINQPQHF. The CDR3 bases are TGTGCCAGCAGACTAGACATCAATCAGCCCCAGCATTTT.

The count of this clone is one. The gene calls are TRBV29-1 and TRBJ1-2; possibly TRBD1 for D (5 bases). The CDR3 length is 12 residues. The V end was cut by 5 bases, the J end by 6 bases, with 13 bases between. Germline V gene sequence: CDR1 SQVTM, CDR2 ANQGSEA. The CDR3 nucleotides are TGCAGCGTTCCCCCGCAGGGTAATGGCTACACCTTC. Amino acids: CSVPPQGNGYTF.

V usage is TRBV5-1 and J usage is TRBJ1-6; 8 positions agree with TRBD1. The CDR3 has 15 residues. J lost 6 bases, V lost 2 bases, and 4 bases had no gene match. Germline V gene data show CDR1 as SGHRS and CDR2 as YFSETQ. This chain's CDR3 is CASSLQGELNSPLHF. The CDR3 DNA is TGCGCCAGCAGCTTACAGGGGGAGCTTAATTCACCCCTCCACTTT.

The rearrangement uses TRBV25-1 and TRBJ2-1, with TRBD2 matching over 14 bases. V lost 5 bases to trimming and J lost 0 bases; unmatched junction nucleotides: 3. The CDR3 runs to 17 residues. Germline CDR1 is MGHDK and CDR2 is SYGVNS. CDR3 DNA sequence: TGTGCCAGCAGTCCCGGACTAGCGGGAGGCTCCTACAATGAGCAGTTCTTC. Encoded protein: CASSPGLAGGSYNEQFF.

The rearrangement joins TRBV7-9 to TRBJ2-7, with TRBD1 matching 7 bases. With 5 bases clipped from V and 3 bases from J, the junction kept 7 bases outside the gene matches. Germline CDR1 reads SEHNR; CDR2 reads FQNEAQ (reference sequence). The CDR3 loop spans 14 amino acids. The CDR3 here is CASSPRDSYYEQYF. CDR3 coding DNA: TGTGCCAGCAGCCCCCGGGACAGCTACTACGAGCAGTACTTC.

This sequence joins TRBV2 and TRBJ1-5; TRBD1 is a possible D gene (5 bases). The CDR3 covers 15 residues. The germline V gene has CDR1 SNHLY and CDR2 FYNNEI. V was trimmed by 0 bases and J by 8 bases, leaving 14 bases between them. The CDR3 sequence is CASSEASAGLKPQHF. In nucleotides, the CDR3 is TGTGCCAGCAGTGAAGCGTCGGCAGGGTTGAAGCCCCAGCATTTT.

This chain links TRBV5-1 with TRBJ2-1; the match to TRBD2 covers 8 bases. Germline CDR1 is SGHRS and CDR2 is YFSETQ. CDR3 length: 15 residues. Trimming cost V 4 bases and J 3 bases; bases outside gene matches: 6. The CDR3 DNA reads as TGCGCCAGCAGCGAACTAGCGGAATACTACAATGAGCAGTTCTTC. This translates into CASSELAEYYNEQFF.

The rearrangement uses TRBV9 and TRBJ2-5; unclear D gene. V was pared by 4 bases and J by 5 bases, with 9 bases between. Per the germline V gene, CDR1 is SGDLS and CDR2 is YYNGEE. There are 12 residues in the CDR3. The CDR3 is CASSPLGETQYF. As DNA, the CDR3 is TGTGCCAGCAGCCCTCTCGGGGAGACCCAGTACTTC. The whole variable domain, remainder taken from reference TRBV9 and TRBJ2-5, is DSGVTQTPKHLITATGQRVTLRCSPRSGDLSVYWYQQSLDQGLQFLIQYYNGEERAKGNILERFSAQQFPDLHSELNLSSLELGDSALYFCASSPLGETQYFGPGTRLLVL.

This chain links TRBV7-2 with TRBJ1-4; 7 nucleotides agree with TRBD1. CDR3 size: 13 residues. Germline V gene data show CDR1 as SGHTA and CDR2 as FQGNSA. V was clipped by 5 bases and J by 8 bases; unmatched bases: 5. As DNA, the CDR3 is TGTGCCAGCAGCCCTGGGACAGCCGAAAAACTGTTTTTT. It specifies CASSPGTAEKLFF.

The V gene is TRBV29-1, the J gene TRBJ2-1; a possible D gene is TRBD1 (6 bases). CDR1 SQVTM and CDR2 ANQGSEA come from the germline V gene. Trimming left V 5 bases short and J 7 bases short, with 21 bases between. The length of the CDR3 is 15 residues. CDR3 in amino acids: CSVKTGSGNGNEQFF. Here the CDR3 DNA reads TGCAGCGTTAAAACAGGGAGCGGAAATGGGAATGAGCAGTTCTTC.

This clone has ten or more counts. The rearrangement links TRBV7-9 to TRBJ2-5; D possibly corresponds to TRBD2 (6 bases). V was shortened by 5 bases and J by 4 bases, with 8 bases between the two germline ends. Looked up from germline, CDR1 is SEHNR and CDR2 is FQNEAQ (reference sequence). This CDR3 comprises 12 residues. In DNA form, the CDR3 reads TGTGCCAGCAGCCAGGAGGGAGAGACCCAGTACTTC. This encodes CASSQEGETQYF.

This chain links TRBV10-2 with TRBJ2-1, with 7 bases identical to TRBD2. The CDR3 spans 16 residues. The junction had 6 bases not matched to a gene; V was cut back by 0 bases and J by 4 bases. Germline-derived CDR1 and CDR2 are WSHSY and SAAADI. CDR3 DNA sequence: TGCGCCAGCAGTGAGTCAAGAGGGAGGGAATACAATGAGCAGTTCTTC. As protein: CASSESRGREYNEQFF.

CDR3: CASSLGTGDGYTF. CDR3 in DNA: TGTGCCAGCAGCCTGGGGACAGGGGATGGCTACACCTTC. The chain combines TRBV5-4 with TRBJ1-2, with 10 bases fitting TRBD1. The germline gives CDR1 SGHNT, CDR2 YYREEE (reference sequence). V lost 4 bases, J lost 6 bases, and 3 bases stayed unmatched. The CDR3 sequence is 13 residues long.

This rearrangement joins TRBV19 to TRBJ1-5; D may be TRBD1 (6 bases). The CDR3 has 15 amino acids. Trimming left V 5 bases short and J 0 bases short, with 11 bases between. In germline, CDR1 is LNHDA, CDR2 SQIVND (reference sequence). CDR3: CASSSGASSNQPQHF. In DNA, the CDR3 is TGTGCCAGTAGTTCAGGGGCTAGTAGCAATCAGCCCCAGCATTTT.